The text below deals with one T cell receptor (beta chain). These data are taken from a study of blood T cell repertoires in COVID-19. As for the study in general: Acute-phase and convalescent COVID-19 samples originated in the United States, Italy and Spain.

CDR3 length: 12 amino acids. J lost 13 bases, V lost 0 bases, and 7 bases had no gene match. CDR1 SGHRS and CDR2 YFSETQ come from the germline V gene. Original methodology: Estimation of nucleated cell counts relied on the amplification of reference gene primers. Assay: immunoSEQ multiplex PCR; the TCRdb copy retains only in-frame clones and omits some. V, J and clone size reflect that table, while D and trimming were determined from the DNA. The sample has some 150,000 clones, about 85% seen once. This TCR derives from a woman between 40 and 55 years old with active or convalescent COVID-19. The sample consisted of peripheral blood. The chain combines TRBV5-1 with TRBJ2-7; 7 bases match TRBD1. The CDR3 bases are TGCGCCAGCAGCTTGGAGGGGGCGTCTGATTACTTC. Protein sequence: CASSLEGASDYF.